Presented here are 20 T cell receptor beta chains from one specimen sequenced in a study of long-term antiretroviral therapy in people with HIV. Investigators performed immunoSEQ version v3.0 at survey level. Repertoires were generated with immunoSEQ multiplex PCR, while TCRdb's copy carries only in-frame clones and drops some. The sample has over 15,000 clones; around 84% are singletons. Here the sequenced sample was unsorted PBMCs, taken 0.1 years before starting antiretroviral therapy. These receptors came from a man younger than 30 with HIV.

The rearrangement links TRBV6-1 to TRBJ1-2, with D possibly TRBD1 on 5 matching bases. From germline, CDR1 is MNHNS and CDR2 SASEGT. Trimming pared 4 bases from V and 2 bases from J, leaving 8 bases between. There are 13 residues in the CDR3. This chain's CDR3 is CASSVGGNYGYTF. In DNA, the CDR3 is TGTGCCAGCAGTGTGGGGGGGAACTATGGCTACACCTTC.

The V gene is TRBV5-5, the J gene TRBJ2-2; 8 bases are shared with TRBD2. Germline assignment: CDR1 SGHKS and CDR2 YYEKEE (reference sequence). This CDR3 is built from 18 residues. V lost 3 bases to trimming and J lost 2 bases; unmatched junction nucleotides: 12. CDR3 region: CASSSIGLAGFNTGELFF. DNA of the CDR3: TGTGCCAGCAGCTCGATCGGGCTAGCGGGTTTTAACACCGGGGAGCTGTTTTTT.

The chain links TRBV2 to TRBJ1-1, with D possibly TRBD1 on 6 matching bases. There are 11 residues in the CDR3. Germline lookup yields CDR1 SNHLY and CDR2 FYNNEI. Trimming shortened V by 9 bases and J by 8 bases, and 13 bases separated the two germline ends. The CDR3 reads CARKTGSEAFF. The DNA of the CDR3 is TGTGCCAGGAAAACAGGGTCAGAAGCTTTCTTT. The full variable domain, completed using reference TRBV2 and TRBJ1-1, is EPEVTQTPSHQVTQMGQEVILRCVPISNHLYFYWYRQILGQKVEFLVSFYNNEISEKSEIFDDQFSVERPDGSNFTLKIRSTKLEDSAMYFCARKTGSEAFFGQGTRLTVV.

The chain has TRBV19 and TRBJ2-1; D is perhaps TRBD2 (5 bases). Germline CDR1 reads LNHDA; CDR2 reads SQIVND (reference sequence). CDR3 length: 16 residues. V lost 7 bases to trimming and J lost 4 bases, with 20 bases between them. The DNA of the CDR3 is TGTGCCAGTACCTCTCCCCCGAGAGGGTGGTACAATGAGCAGTTCTTC. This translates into CASTSPPRGWYNEQFF.

The CDR3 here is CAWRRAGPNTEAFF. In DNA, the CDR3 is TGTGCCTGGAGACGGGCAGGACCGAACACTGAAGCTTTCTTT. The chain combines TRBV30 with TRBJ1-1; D is unresolved. Trimming stripped 3 bases from V and 1 base from J, with 12 bases between. The CDR3 runs to 14 residues. Germline V CDR1 and CDR2: GTSNPN, SVGIG (reference sequence).

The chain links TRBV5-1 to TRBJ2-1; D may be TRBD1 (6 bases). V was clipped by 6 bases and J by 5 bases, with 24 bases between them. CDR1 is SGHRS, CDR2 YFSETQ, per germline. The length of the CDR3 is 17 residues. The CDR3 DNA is TGCGCCAGCAACCCCCCCTCGTCCGGGACACCGAACAATGAGCAGTTCTTC. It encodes CASNPPSSGTPNNEQFF.

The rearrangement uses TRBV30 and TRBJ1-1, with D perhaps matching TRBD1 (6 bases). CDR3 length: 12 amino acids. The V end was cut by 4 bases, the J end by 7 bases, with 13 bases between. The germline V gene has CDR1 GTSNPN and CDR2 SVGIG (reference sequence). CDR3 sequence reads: CAWKDSTFEAFF. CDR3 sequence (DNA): TGTGCCTGGAAGGACAGTACATTTGAAGCTTTCTTT.

The CDR3 here is CASSLNTGALSYEQYF. The CDR3 coding sequence is TGTGCCAGCAGCCTAAATACAGGGGCTCTTTCCTACGAGCAGTACTTC. The chain couples TRBV13 to TRBJ2-7; 7 nucleotides line up with TRBD1. This CDR3 is 16 amino acids long. The V segment lost 5 bases and the J segment 1 base; nucleotides outside the gene matches: 11. Germline V lookup: CDR1 PRHDT, CDR2 FYEKMQ (reference sequence). Full variable domain (outside the CDR3, taken from reference TRBV13 and TRBJ2-7): AAGVIQSPRHLIKEKRETATLKCYPIPRHDTVYWYQQGPGQDPQFLISFYEKMQSDKGSIPDRFSAQQFSDYHSELNMSSLELGDSALYFCASSLNTGALSYEQYFGPGTRLTVT.

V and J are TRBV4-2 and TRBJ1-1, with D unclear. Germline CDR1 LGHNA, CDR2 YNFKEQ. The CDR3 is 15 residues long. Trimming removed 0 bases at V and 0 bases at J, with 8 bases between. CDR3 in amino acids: CASSQDRPMNTEAFF. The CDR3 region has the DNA TGTGCCAGCAGCCAAGATAGACCTATGAACACTGAAGCTTTCTTT.

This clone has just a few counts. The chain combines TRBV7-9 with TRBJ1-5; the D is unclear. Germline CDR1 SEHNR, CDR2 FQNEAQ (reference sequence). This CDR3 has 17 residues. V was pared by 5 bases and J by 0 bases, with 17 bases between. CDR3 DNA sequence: TGTGCCAGCAGCCCCTACCGGCCGGGAGATAGCAATCAGCCCCAGCATTTT. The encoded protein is CASSPYRPGDSNQPQHF.

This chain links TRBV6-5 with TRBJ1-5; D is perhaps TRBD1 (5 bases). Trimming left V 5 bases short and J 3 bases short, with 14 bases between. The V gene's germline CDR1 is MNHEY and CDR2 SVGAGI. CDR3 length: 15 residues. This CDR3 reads CASSRGKSPNQPQHF. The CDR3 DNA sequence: TGTGCCAGCAGTCGGGGGAAAAGCCCCAATCAGCCCCAGCATTTT.

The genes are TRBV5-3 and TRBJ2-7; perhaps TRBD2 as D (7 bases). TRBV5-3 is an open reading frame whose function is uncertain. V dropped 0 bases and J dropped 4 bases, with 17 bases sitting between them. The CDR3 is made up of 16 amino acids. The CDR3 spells CARSLDRNRGGYEQYF. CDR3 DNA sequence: TGTGCCAGAAGCTTGGATAGGAATAGGGGGGGTTACGAGCAGTACTTC.

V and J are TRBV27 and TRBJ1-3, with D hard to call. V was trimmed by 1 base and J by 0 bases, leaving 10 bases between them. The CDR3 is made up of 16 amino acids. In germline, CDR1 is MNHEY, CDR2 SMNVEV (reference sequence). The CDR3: CASSLFGGYSGNTIYF. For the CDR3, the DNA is TGTGCCAGCAGTTTATTCGGAGGCTACTCTGGAAACACCATATATTTT.

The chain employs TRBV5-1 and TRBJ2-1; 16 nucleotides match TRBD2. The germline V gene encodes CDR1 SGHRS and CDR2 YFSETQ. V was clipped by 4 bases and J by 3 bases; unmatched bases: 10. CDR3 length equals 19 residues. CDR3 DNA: TGCGCCAGCAGCGGGACCGGGACTAGCGGGGGGGCCGGCTACAATGAGCAGTTCTTC. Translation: CASSGTGTSGGAGYNEQFF.

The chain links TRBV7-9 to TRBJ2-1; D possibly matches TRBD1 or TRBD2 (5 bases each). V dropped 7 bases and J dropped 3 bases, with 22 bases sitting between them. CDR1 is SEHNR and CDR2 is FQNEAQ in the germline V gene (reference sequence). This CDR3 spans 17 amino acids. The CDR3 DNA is TGTGCCAGCAACCCTACCACTTCGGGAACAGGCTACAATGAGCAGTTCTTC. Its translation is CASNPTTSGTGYNEQFF.

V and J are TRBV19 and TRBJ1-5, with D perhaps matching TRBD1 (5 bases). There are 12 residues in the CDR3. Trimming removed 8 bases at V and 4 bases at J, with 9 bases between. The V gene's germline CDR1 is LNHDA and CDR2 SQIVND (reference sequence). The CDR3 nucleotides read TGTGCCAGTCACGAGGGGAATCAGCCCCAGCATTTT. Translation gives CASHEGNQPQHF.

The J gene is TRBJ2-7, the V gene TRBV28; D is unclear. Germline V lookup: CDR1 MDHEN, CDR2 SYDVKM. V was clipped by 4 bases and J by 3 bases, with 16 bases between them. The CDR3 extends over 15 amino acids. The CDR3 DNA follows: TGTGCCAGCAGTTCCGGAGACGACGCTTACTACGAGCAGTACTTC. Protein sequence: CASSSGDDAYYEQYF.

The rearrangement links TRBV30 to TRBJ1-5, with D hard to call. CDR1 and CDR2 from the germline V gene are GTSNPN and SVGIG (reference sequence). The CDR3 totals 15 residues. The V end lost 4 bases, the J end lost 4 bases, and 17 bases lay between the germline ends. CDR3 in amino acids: CAWTEGGSLNQPQHF. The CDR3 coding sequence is TGTGCCTGGACCGAAGGCGGCAGCCTAAATCAGCCCCAGCATTTT.

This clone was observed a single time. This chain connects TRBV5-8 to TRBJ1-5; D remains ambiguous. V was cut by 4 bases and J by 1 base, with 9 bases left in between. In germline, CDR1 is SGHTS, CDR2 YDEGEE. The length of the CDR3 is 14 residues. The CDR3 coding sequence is TGTGCCAGCAGCCCCGTACCAAGCAATCAGCCCCAGCATTTT. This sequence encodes CASSPVPSNQPQHF.

Written as DNA, the CDR3 is TGTGCCAGCAGCCCGGGGAACCAAGAGACCCAGTACTTC. Its protein is CASSPGNQETQYF. V is TRBV7-9 and J is TRBJ2-5; D is possibly TRBD2 (5 bases). The CDR3 is 13 residues long. The V and J ends lost 5 bases and 0 bases respectively, with 7 bases between them. The germline gives CDR1 SEHNR, CDR2 FQNEAQ (reference sequence). Together with reference TRBV7-9 and TRBJ2-5, the CDR3 gives the full variable domain: DTGVSQNPRHKITKRGQNVTFRCDPISEHNRLYWYRQTLGQGPEFLTYFQNEAQLEKSRLLSDRFSAERPKGSFSTLEIQRTEQGDSAMYLCASSPGNQETQYFGPGTRLLVL.